This T cell receptor beta chain was recovered during a study of blood T cells in healthy people across ages. Study-wide points: Possibly confounding the expanded clonotype changes was the fact that donor CMV status was unknown. Greater diversity and more naive CD4+ cells were seen in long-lived donors than in aged donors. The fall in TCR beta diversity per million T cells was roughly linear with age.

Primed by a sample-barcoded 5' primer and a J-beta primer mix, a second PCR proceeded for roughly 7 to 11 cycles. One entry per CDR3 protein, called by TCRdb with MiXCR from the 5' RACE reads. The sample consists of around 1.5 million distinct CDR3 sequences, roughly 60% of them appearing once. The sample, 9 to 10 milliliters of peripheral blood, was drawn from each donor. The CDR3 is made up of 14 amino acids. The V gene's germline CDR1 is MNHEY and CDR2 SMNVEV (reference sequence). V gave up 6 bases and J gave up 7 bases, with 19 bases separating them. Turning to this clonotype: Antigen specificity is unknown.

Material: blood. The chain combines TRBV27 with TRBJ2-7; unclear D gene. This clonotype was sampled from a man between 18 and 35 years old in good health. This CDR3 is CASRLARGAGEQYF. The CDR3 DNA is TGTGCCAGCAGGCTTGCGCGCGGTGCAGGTGAGCAGTACTTC.